The 3 T cell receptor beta chains reported below all come from one sample, sequenced in a study of OX40 agonist ivuxolimab in advanced cancers. Sequencing was performed with immunoSEQ multiplex PCR; in TCRdb, only in-frame clones are kept and a portion is missing. The sample has approximately 60,000 clones, roughly 80% seen once. This material consisted of CD4+ or CD8+ T cells sorted from blood, taken in a trial of the OX40 agonist ivuxolimab. The receptors come from an adult with an advanced solid tumor such as melanoma, head and neck, liver or kidney cancer.

The chain links TRBV18 to TRBJ2-3, with D unresolved. CDR1 is KGHSH, CDR2 LQKENI, per germline. With 0 bases removed from V and 6 bases from J, the gap between germline ends came to 4 bases. CDR3 length equals 12 residues. The CDR3 nucleotides read TGTGCCAGCTCACCACCACTGGATACGCAGTATTTT. Residues: CASSPPLDTQYF.

V and J are TRBV5-4 and TRBJ2-5; D unresolved. V was cut by 4 bases and J by 1 base, with 5 bases left in between. The germline V gene encodes CDR1 SGHNT and CDR2 YYREEE (reference sequence). This CDR3 is 12 amino acids long. This CDR3 reads CASSLFQETQYF. In DNA, the CDR3 is TGTGCCAGCAGCCTCTTCCAAGAGACCCAGTACTTC. Full variable domain (rest looked up from reference TRBV5-4 and TRBJ2-5): ETGVTQSPTHLIKTRGQQVTLRCSSQSGHNTVSWYQQALGQGPQFIFQYYREEENGRGNFPPRFSGLQFPNYSSELNVNALELDDSALYLCASSLFQETQYFGPGTRLLVL.

This sequence joins TRBV18 and TRBJ2-3; no firm D call. Germline V gives CDR1 KGHSH, CDR2 LQKENI. Trimming pared 3 bases from V and 0 bases from J, leaving 7 bases between. The CDR3 is made up of 14 amino acids. The DNA of the CDR3 is TGTGCCAGCTCACCCAGTGGGAGCACAGATACGCAGTATTTT. Its protein is CASSPSGSTDTQYF.